This TCR beta chain emerged from a study of shared clonotypes between healthy human individuals. In the study overall: Plates per donor: three CD4 naive, three CD4 memory, two CD8 naive, one CD8 memory.

Original data processing: ImmunoSEQ only sent back junction sequences with no quality scores, so filtering was done differently. Repertoires were generated with immunoSEQ multiplex PCR, while TCRdb's copy carries only in-frame clones and drops some. V, J and clone size reflect that table, while D and trimming were determined from the DNA. Counted here are about 2.1 million clones, around 93% occurring once; the ten biggest clones make up more than 1.5%. Naive CD8 isolation took CD45RO-negative cells positively selected for CCR7 and excluded terminally differentiated effector memory CD45RA+ cells. CDR1 is LGHNA and CDR2 is YSLEER in the germline V gene. The V gene lost 4 bases and the J gene lost 5 bases, with 15 bases spanning the gap. CDR3 length: 15 amino acids.

The receptor was isolated from a man aged 18-30 years in good health. Some clones in this sample may be carry-over from other donors' samples. The chain has TRBV4-3 and TRBJ2-1; D is possibly TRBD1 (6 bases). Sequenced material: naive CD8+ T cells from PBMCs. Written as DNA, the CDR3 is TGCGCCAGCAGCCCAACCGGGACACCTCACAATGAGCAGTTCTTC. Its translation: CASSPTGTPHNEQFF.